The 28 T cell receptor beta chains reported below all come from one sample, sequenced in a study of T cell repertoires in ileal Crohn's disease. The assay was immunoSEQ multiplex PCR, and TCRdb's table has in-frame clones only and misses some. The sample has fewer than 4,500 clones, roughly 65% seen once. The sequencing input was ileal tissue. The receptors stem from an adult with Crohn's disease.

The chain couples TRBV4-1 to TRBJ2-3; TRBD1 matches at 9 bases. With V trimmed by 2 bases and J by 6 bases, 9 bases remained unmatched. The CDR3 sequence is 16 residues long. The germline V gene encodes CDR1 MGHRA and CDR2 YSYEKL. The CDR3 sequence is CASSQTTGGKLDTQYF. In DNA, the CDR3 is TGCGCCAGCAGCCAAACGACAGGGGGGAAGTTGGATACGCAGTATTTT.

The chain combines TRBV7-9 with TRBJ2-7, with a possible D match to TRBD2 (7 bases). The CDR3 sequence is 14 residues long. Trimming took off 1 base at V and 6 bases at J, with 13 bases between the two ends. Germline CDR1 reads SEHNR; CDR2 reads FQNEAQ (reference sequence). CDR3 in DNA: TGTGCCAGCAGCTTAGTCGGGGGGCCTGGCGAGCAGTACTTC. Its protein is CASSLVGGPGEQYF. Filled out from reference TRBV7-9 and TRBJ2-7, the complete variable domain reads DTGVSQNPRHKITKRGQNVTFRCDPISEHNRLYWYRQTLGQGPEFLTYFQNEAQLEKSRLLSDRFSAERPKGSFSTLEIQRTEQGDSAMYLCASSLVGGPGEQYFGPGTRLTVT.

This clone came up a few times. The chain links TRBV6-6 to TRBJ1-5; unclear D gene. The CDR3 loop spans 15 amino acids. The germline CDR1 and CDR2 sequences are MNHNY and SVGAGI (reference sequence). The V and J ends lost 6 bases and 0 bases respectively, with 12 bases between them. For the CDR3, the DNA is TGTGCCAGCAGGCCCCTCGCGGTTAGCAATCAGCCCCAGCATTTT. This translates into CASRPLAVSNQPQHF.

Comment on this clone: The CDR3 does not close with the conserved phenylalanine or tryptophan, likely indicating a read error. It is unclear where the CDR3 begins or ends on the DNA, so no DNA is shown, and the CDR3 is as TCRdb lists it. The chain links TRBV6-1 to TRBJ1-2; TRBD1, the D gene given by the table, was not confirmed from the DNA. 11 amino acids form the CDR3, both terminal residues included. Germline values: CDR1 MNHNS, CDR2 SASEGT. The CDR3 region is CASSDLGQNLL.

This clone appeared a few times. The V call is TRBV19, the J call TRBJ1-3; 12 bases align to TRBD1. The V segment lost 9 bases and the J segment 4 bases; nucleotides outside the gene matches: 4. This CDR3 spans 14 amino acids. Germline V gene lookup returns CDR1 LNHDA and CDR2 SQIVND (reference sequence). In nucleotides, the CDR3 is TGTGCCAGCGGGGACAGGGGGCTCGGAAACACCATATATTTT. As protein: CASGDRGLGNTIYF.

DNA of the CDR3: TGTGCCTGGAATGAGGGAGTTAATTCACCCCTCCACTTT. Translation: CAWNEGVNSPLHF. J is TRBJ1-6 and V is TRBV30; no reliable D call. This CDR3 has 13 residues. V shed 4 bases and J shed 6 bases, with 10 bases lying between them. The V gene's germline CDR1 is GTSNPN and CDR2 SVGIG (reference sequence). Based on the CDR3 plus reference TRBV30 and TRBJ1-6, the full variable domain is SQTIHQWPATLVQPVGSPLSLECTVEGTSNPNLYWYRQAAGRGLQLLFYSVGIGQISSEVPQNLSASRPQDRQFILSSKKLLLSDSGFYLCAWNEGVNSPLHFGNGTRLTVT.

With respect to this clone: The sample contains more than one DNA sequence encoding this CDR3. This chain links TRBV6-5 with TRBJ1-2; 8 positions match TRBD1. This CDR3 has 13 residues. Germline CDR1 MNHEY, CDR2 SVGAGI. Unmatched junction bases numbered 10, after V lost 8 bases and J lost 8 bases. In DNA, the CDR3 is TGTGCCAGCGGATTGTCAGGGGGCCGGGGCTACACCTTC. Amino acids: CASGLSGGRGYTF.

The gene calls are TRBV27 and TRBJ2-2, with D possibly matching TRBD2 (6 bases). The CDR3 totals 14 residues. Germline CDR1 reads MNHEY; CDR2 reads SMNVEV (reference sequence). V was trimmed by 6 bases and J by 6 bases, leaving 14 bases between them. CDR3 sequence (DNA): TGTGCCAGCAGGTGGGACTCGCGGGCCGGGGAGCTGTTTTTT. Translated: CASRWDSRAGELFF.

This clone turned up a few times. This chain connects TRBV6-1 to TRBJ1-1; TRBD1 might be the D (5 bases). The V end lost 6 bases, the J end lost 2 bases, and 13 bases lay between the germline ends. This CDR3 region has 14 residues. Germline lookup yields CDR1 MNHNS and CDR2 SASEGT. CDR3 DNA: TGTGCCAGCAGCCGACAGCGGGAAAACACTGAAGCTTTCTTT. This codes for CASSRQRENTEAFF.

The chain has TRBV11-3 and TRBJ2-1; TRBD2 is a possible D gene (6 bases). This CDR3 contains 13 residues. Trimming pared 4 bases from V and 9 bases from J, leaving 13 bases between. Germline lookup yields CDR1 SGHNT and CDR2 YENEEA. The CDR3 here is CASSSREVGEQFF. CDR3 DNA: TGTGCCAGCAGCTCCAGGGAGGTGGGTGAGCAGTTCTTC. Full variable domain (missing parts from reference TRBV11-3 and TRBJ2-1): EAGVVQSPRYKIIEKKQPVAFWCNPISGHNTLYWYLQNLGQGPELLIRYENEEAVDDSQLPKDRFSAERLKGVDSTLKIQPAELGDSAVYLCASSSREVGEQFFGPGTRLTVL.

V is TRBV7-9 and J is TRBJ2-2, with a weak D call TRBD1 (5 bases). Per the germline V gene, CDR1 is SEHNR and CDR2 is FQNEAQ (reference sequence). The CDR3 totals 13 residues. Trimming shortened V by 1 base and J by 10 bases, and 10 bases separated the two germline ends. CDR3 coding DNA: TGTGCCAGCAGCTTAGAAGGGGCTGTGGAGCTGTTTTTT. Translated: CASSLEGAVELFF.

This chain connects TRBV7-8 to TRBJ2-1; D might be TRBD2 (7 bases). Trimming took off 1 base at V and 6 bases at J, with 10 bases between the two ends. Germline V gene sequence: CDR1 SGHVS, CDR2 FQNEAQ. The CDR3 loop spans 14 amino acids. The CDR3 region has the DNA TGTGCCAGCAGCTTAGTCGCGGGGGCCAATGAGCAGTTCTTC. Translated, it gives CASSLVAGANEQFF.

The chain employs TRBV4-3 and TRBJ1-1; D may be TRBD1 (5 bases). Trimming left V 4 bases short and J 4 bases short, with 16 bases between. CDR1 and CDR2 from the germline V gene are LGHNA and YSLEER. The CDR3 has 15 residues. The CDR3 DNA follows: TGCGCCAGCAGCCTGGGTCCGGGAGGGGCCACTGAAGCTTTCTTT. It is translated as CASSLGPGGATEAFF.

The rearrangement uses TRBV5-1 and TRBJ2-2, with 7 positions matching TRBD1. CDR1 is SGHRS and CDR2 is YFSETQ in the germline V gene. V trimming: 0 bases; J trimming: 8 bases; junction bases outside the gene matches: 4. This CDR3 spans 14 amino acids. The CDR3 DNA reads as TGCGCCAGCAGCTTGGGGGACAGAGTAGGGGAGCTGTTTTTT. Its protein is CASSLGDRVGELFF.

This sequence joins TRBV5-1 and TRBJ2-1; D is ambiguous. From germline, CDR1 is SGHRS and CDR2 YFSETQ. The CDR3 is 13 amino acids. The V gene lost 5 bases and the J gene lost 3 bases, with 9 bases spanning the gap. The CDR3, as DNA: TGCGCCAGCAGTCAGACTGACTACAATGAGCAGTTCTTC. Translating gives CASSQTDYNEQFF.

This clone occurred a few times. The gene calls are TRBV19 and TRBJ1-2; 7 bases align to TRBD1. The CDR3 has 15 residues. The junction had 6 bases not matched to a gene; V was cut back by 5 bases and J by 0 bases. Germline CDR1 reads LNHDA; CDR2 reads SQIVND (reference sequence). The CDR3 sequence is CASSPGGTANYGYTF. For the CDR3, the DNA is TGTGCCAGTAGTCCGGGAGGGACAGCTAACTATGGCTACACCTTC.

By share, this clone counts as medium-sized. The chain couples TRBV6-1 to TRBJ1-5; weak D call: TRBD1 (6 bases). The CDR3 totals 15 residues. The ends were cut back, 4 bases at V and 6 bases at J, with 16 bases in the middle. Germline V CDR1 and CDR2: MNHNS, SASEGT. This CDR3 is CASSAYRVSTQPQHF. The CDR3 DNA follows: TGTGCCAGCAGTGCCTACAGGGTTTCCACTCAGCCCCAGCATTTT.

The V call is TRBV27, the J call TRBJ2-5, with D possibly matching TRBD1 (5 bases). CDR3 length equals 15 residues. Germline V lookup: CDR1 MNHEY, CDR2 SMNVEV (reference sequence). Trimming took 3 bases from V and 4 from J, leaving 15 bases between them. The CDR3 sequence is CASSFSQGLGETQYF. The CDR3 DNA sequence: TGTGCCAGCAGTTTCAGCCAGGGTCTTGGAGAGACCCAGTACTTC.

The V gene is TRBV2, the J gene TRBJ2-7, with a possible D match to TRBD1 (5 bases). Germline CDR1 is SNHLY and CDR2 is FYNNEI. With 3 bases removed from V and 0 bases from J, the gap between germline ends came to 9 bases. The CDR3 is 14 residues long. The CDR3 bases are TGTGCCAGCAGTGACAGGGCCGACTCCTACGAGCAGTACTTC. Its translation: CASSDRADSYEQYF.

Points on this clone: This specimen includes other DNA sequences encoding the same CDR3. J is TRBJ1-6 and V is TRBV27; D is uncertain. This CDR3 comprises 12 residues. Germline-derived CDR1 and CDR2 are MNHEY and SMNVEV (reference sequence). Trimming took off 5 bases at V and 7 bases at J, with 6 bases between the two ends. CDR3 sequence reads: CASSPPNSPLHF. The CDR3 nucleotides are TGTGCCAGCAGTCCTCCGAATTCACCCCTCCACTTT.

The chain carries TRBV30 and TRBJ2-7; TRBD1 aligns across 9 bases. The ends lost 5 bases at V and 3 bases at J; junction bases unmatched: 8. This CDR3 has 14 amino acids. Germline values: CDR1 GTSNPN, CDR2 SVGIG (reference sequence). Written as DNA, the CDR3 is TGTGCCTGGTCTTTGGGACAGGGAGACTACGAGCAGTACTTC. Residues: CAWSLGQGDYEQYF.

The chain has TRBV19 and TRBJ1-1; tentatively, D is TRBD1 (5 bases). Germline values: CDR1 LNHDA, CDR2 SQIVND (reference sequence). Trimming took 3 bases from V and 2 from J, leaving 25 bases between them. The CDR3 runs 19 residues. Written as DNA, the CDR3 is TGTGCCAGTAGTATGGGGGGAACTTACGTGCCAGCCTACAACACTGAAGCTTTCTTT. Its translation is CASSMGGTYVPAYNTEAFF.

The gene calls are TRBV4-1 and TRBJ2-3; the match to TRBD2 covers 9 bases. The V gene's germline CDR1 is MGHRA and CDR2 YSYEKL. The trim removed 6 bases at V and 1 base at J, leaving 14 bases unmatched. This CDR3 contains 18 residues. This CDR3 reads CASSPRFTRGGGTDTQYF. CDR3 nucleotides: TGCGCCAGCAGTCCAAGGTTTACGCGGGGGGGTGGCACAGATACGCAGTATTTT.

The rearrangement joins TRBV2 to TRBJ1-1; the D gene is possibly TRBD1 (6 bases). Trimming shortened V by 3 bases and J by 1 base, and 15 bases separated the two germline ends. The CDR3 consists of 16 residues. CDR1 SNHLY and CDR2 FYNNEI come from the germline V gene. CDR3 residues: CASSEYGGQENTEAFF. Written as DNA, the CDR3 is TGTGCCAGCAGTGAGTACGGGGGGCAGGAGAACACTGAAGCTTTCTTT.

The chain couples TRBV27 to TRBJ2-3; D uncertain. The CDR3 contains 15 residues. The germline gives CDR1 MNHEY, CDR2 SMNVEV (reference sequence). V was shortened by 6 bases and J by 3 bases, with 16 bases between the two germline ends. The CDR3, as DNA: TGTGCCAGCAGCCCCCGAGTAGTAAGAACAGATACGCAGTATTTT. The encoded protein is CASSPRVVRTDTQYF.

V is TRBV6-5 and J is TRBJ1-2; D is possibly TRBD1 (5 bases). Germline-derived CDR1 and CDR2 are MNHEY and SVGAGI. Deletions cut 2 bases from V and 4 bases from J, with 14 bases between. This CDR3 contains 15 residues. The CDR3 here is CASSYQGRGSYGYTF. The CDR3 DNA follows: TGTGCCAGCAGTTACCAGGGCAGAGGAAGCTATGGCTACACCTTC.

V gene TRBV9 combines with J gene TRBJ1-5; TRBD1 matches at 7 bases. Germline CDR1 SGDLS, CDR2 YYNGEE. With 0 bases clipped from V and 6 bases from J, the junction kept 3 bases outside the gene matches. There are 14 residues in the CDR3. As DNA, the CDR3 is TGTGCCAGCAGCGTAGGGACAGGTTCTCAGCCCCAGCATTTT. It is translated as CASSVGTGSQPQHF.

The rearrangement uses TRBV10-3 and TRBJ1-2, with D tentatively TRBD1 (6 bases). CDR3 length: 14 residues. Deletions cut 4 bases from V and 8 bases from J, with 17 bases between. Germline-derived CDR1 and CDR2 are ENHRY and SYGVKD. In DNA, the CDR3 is TGTGCCATCAGTGGAACAGGGCCCTTGGAGGGCTACACCTTC. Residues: CAISGTGPLEGYTF.